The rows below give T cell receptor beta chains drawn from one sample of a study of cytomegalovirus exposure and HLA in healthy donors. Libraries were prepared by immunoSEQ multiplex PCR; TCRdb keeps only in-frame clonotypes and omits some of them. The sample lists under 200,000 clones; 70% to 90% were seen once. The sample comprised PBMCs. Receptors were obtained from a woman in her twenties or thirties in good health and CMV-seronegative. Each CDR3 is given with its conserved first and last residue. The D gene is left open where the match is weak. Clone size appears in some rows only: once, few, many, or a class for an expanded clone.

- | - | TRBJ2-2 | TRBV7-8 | CASRPFGRSNTGELFF | TGTGCCAGCAGACCTTTCGGGAGATCGAACACCGGGGAGCTGTTTTTT
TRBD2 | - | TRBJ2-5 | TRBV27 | CASSLHGERGTQYF | TGTGCCAGCAGTTTACACGGGGAGCGGGGGACCCAGTACTTC
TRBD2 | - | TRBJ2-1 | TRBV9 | CASSVTSVMSNEQFF | TGTGCCAGCAGCGTTACTAGCGTAATGAGCAATGAGCAGTTCTTC
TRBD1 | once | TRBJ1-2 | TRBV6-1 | CASSVRQGDYGYTF | TGTGCCAGCAGTGTCCGACAGGGCGACTATGGCTACACCTTC
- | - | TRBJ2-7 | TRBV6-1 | CASSEAPSPPYEQYF | TGTGCCAGCAGTGAAGCCCCCTCTCCCCCCTACGAGCAGTACTTC
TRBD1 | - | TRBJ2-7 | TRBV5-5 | CASSRRDSYEQYF | TGTGCCAGCAGCCGCAGGGACAGCTACGAGCAGTACTTC
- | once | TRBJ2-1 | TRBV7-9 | CASSASRAYNEQFF | TGTGCCAGCTCCGCTTCCCGAGCGTACAATGAGCAGTTCTTC
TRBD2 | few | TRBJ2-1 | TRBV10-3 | CAISESATSGRAGNEQFF | TGTGCCATCAGTGAGTCGGCTACTAGCGGGAGGGCCGGCAATGAGCAGTTCTTC
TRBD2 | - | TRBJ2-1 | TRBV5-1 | CASSFPPSGSYNEQFF | TGCGCCAGCAGCTTCCCACCTAGCGGCTCCTACAATGAGCAGTTCTTC
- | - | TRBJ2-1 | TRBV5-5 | CASSLDHVRAPNEQFF | TGTGCCAGCAGCTTGGATCATGTTCGCGCGCCCAATGAGCAGTTCTTC
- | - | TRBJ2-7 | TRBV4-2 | CASSQDQLNYEQYF | TGTGCCAGCAGCCAAGATCAACTAAACTACGAGCAGTACTTC
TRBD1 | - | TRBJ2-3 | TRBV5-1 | CASSLRDRDTDTQYF | TGCGCCAGCAGCTTGAGGGACAGAGATACAGATACGCAGTATTTT
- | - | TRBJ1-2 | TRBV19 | CASRPQGRDGYTF | TGTGCCAGTAGGCCGCAGGGGAGGGATGGCTACACCTTC
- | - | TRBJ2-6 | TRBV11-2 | CASSKLIEGRRFANVLTF | TGTGCCAGCAGCAAGCTCATAGAGGGTAGAAGATTTGCCAACGTCCTGACTTTC
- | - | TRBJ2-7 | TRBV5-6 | CASSLSGSSYEQYF | TGTGCCAGCAGCTTGAGCGGAAGCTCCTACGAGCAGTACTTC
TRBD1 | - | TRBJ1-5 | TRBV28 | CASSSLQGAGQPQHF | TGTGCCAGCAGTAGCCTTCAGGGGGCCGGACAGCCCCAGCATTTT
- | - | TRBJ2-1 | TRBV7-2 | CASSFQRSRGGEQFF | TGTGCCAGCAGCTTCCAGCGGTCCCGGGGAGGTGAGCAGTTCTTC
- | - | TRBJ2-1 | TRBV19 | CASSAPGGYNEQFF | TGTGCCAGTAGTGCCCCTGGGGGGTACAATGAGCAGTTCTTC
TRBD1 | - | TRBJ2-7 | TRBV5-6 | CASSPGGFSYEQYF | TGTGCCAGCAGCCCAGGGGGCTTCTCCTACGAGCAGTACTTC
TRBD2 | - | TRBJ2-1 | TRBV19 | CASRPLAVAGNEQFF | TGTGCCAGTAGACCCCTAGCGGTCGCGGGGAATGAGCAGTTCTTC
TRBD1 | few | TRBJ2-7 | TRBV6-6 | CASVSDRDMLYEQYF | TGTGCCAGCGTCTCGGACAGGGACATGTTGTACGAGCAGTACTTC
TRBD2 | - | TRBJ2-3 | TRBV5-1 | CASSSGLAGDTDTQYF | TGCGCCAGCAGTTCCGGACTAGCGGGGGACACAGATACGCAGTATTTT
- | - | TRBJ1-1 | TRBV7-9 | CASSQINTEAFF | TGTGCCAGCAGTCAAATTAACACTGAAGCTTTCTTT
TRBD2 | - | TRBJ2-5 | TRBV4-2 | CASSQTSGSRETQYF | TGTGCCAGCAGCCAAACGAGCGGGAGCCGTGAGACCCAGTACTTC
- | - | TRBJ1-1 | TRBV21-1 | CASSKEGQGPLLNTEAFF | TGTGCCAGCAGCAAAGAAGGACAGGGACCTCTCCTTAACACTGAAGCTTTCTTT
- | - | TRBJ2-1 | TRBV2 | CASRRDYNEQFF | TGTGCCAGCAGACGGGATTACAATGAGCAGTTCTTC
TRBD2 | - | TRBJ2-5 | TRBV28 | CASRADPGLAEGKETQYF | TGTGCCAGCAGGGCTGACCCGGGACTAGCGGAGGGGAAAGAGACCCAGTACTTC
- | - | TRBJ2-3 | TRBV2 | CASRRVLTDTQYF | TGTGCCAGCAGGAGAGTGCTCACAGATACGCAGTATTTT
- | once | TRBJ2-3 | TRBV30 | CAWSVGGGPQDTQYF | TGTGCCTGGAGTGTGGGCGGGGGCCCTCAGGATACGCAGTATTTT
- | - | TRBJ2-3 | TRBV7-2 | CASSLARLAADTQYF | TGTGCCAGCAGCTTAGCGCGGCTAGCCGCAGATACGCAGTATTTT
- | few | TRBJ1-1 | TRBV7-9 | CASSLGIPRAQAFF | TGTGCCAGCAGCTTAGGGATACCGAGGGCTCAAGCTTTCTTT
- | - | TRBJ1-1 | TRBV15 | CATSRGTDYTEAFF | TGTGCCACCAGCAGAGGGACAGATTACACTGAAGCTTTCTTT
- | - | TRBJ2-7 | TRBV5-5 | CASSPLYEQYF | TGTGCCAGCAGCCCCTTATACGAGCAGTACTTC
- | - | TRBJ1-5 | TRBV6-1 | CASRTLTQVLSTQHF | TGTGCCAGCAGGACCCTGACGCAGGTCCTATCGACCCAGCATTTT